Shown below are 29 T cell receptor beta chains from a single sample sequenced in a study of blood T cell repertoires in COVID-19. The data were produced by immunoSEQ multiplex PCR, yet TCRdb's version contains in-frame clones alone and is incomplete. The sample has 200,000 to 250,000 clones, approximately 83% seen once. Sequencing was done on a sample of PBMCs or T cells enriched from blood (not recorded which). These receptors all come from a woman aged 50 to 60 who had been exposed to COVID-19.

CDR3: CASSEAGDTQYF. In DNA, the CDR3 is TGTGCCAGCAGTGAAGCGGGAGATACGCAGTATTTT. The chain carries TRBV6-4 and TRBJ2-3, with D perhaps TRBD2 (6 bases). The CDR3 covers 12 residues. V lost 3 bases and J 5 bases, leaving 6 bases between the germline ends. The germline V gene encodes CDR1 MRHNA and CDR2 SNTAGT.

This clone was detected only a few times. The chain recombines TRBV19 with TRBJ2-2, with D uncertain. The CDR3 totals 11 residues. The V gene's germline CDR1 is LNHDA and CDR2 SQIVND (reference sequence). Deletions cut 10 bases from V and 1 base from J, with 4 bases between. CDR3 DNA: TGTGCCACCCAGAACACCGGGGAGCTGTTTTTT. Amino acids: CATQNTGELFF.

V is TRBV10-3 and J is TRBJ1-5, with D possibly matching TRBD1 (5 bases). CDR1 and CDR2 (germline): ENHRY, SYGVKD. V lost 3 bases to trimming and J lost 7 bases, with 10 bases between them. The length of the CDR3 is 13 residues. CDR3 amino acids: CAISDRERQPQHF. CDR3 DNA: TGTGCCATCAGTGACAGGGAACGACAGCCCCAGCATTTT.

The gene calls are TRBV10-2 and TRBJ1-2; possible D gene TRBD1, 6 bases. The V gene's germline CDR1 is WSHSY and CDR2 SAAADI. There are 12 residues in the CDR3. Between the trimmed V and J ends, which lost 8 bases and 8 bases, there was a span of 15 bases. For the CDR3, the DNA is TGCGCCAGCCGGCAGGGGTTCTCGGGCTACACCTTC. Its protein product is CASRQGFSGYTF.

The V and J genes are TRBV4-2 and TRBJ2-1; D may be TRBD2 (5 bases). The V and J ends lost 1 base and 6 bases respectively, with 13 bases between them. Germline V lookup: CDR1 LGHNA, CDR2 YNFKEQ. The CDR3 covers 15 residues. The CDR3 spells CASSQGETTRNEQFF. The CDR3, as DNA: TGTGCCAGCAGCCAAGGGGAGACTACCCGCAATGAGCAGTTCTTC.

J is TRBJ1-2 and V is TRBV28, with D unclear. The V end lost 8 bases, the J end lost 0 bases, and 13 bases lay between the germline ends. CDR1 MDHEN and CDR2 SYDVKM come from the germline V gene. CDR3 length: 14 residues. CDR3 protein: CASWRHQANYGYTF. CDR3 DNA: TGTGCCAGCTGGCGGCATCAAGCTAACTATGGCTACACCTTC.

The rearrangement joins TRBV2 to TRBJ1-5, with D possibly being TRBD1 (5 bases). The CDR3 runs 13 residues. The germline V gene encodes CDR1 SNHLY and CDR2 FYNNEI. V dropped 2 bases and J dropped 15 bases, with 17 bases sitting between them. CDR3 DNA: TGTGCCAGCAGTGAAAGCTCGTTCAGGGCCGTGCATTTT. Its protein product is CASSESSFRAVHF.

This clone occurred once. The J gene is TRBJ2-2, the V gene TRBV7-2, with 7 bases matching TRBD2. Per the germline V gene, CDR1 is SGHTA and CDR2 is FQGNSA. The CDR3 sequence is 15 residues long. V lost 1 base to trimming and J lost 6 bases; unmatched junction nucleotides: 5. CDR3: CASSLDLAGSGELFF. The DNA of the CDR3 is TGTGCCAGCAGCTTAGATTTAGCGGGCTCCGGGGAGCTGTTTTTT.

This sequence joins TRBV5-1 and TRBJ2-2, with D possibly TRBD1 on 6 matching bases. CDR3 length equals 14 residues. V was trimmed by 2 bases and J by 7 bases, leaving 12 bases between them. The germline V gene has CDR1 SGHRS and CDR2 YFSETQ. The CDR3 region is CASSLSGDHGELFF. CDR3 in DNA: TGCGCCAGCAGCTTATCAGGGGATCACGGGGAGCTGTTTTTT.

V gene TRBV13 combines with J gene TRBJ1-2, with no clear D. The germline V gene has CDR1 PRHDT and CDR2 FYEKMQ (reference sequence). The CDR3 consists of 12 residues. The V and J ends lost 3 bases and 8 bases respectively, with 10 bases between them. This chain's CDR3 is CASSLNGRGYTF. CDR3 sequence (DNA): TGTGCCAGCAGCTTGAATGGCAGAGGCTACACCTTC.

V is TRBV2 and J is TRBJ2-1; tentatively, D is TRBD1 (5 bases). The V gene lost 7 bases and the J gene lost 5 bases, with 12 bases spanning the gap. CDR3 size: 13 residues. Germline CDR1 and CDR2: SNHLY and FYNNEI. CDR3 region: CASTTGHDNEQFF. The CDR3 DNA is TGTGCCAGCACAACAGGACACGACAATGAGCAGTTCTTC.

This clone has only a few counts. The V call is TRBV15, the J call TRBJ2-1, with D tentatively TRBD2 (6 bases). CDR1 is LNHNV and CDR2 is YYDKDF in the germline V gene (reference sequence). This CDR3 is built from 13 residues. Trimming cost V 8 bases and J 13 bases, with 21 bases left between them. The CDR3 region has the DNA TGTGCCACCGGTGTTAAGGGAGTAGCGGTACAGTTCTTC. This translates into CATGVKGVAVQFF.

V gene TRBV6-1 combines with J gene TRBJ2-1; 10 bases match TRBD2. The CDR3 totals 15 residues. Germline lookup yields CDR1 MNHNS and CDR2 SASEGT. Trimming removed 3 bases from V and 8 bases from J; junction bases left unmatched: 7. The CDR3 protein is CASSDRAGGPDEQFF. The CDR3 DNA reads TGTGCCAGCAGTGACCGAGCGGGGGGGCCCGATGAGCAGTTCTTC.

The genes are TRBV29-1 and TRBJ1-1, with 8 bases that match TRBD1. V shed 5 bases, J shed 5 bases, and the junction held 10 bases outside the gene matches. Germline V gene data show CDR1 as SQVTM and CDR2 as ANQGSEA. This CDR3 is built from 14 residues. As DNA, the CDR3 is TGCAGCGTTAGCTTCGGGACAGGCGAAACTGAAGCTTTCTTT. Translated: CSVSFGTGETEAFF.

The chain combines TRBV5-1 with TRBJ2-7; 7 nucleotides match TRBD2. Germline V CDR1 and CDR2: SGHRS, YFSETQ. V lost 0 bases, J lost 0 bases, and 3 bases stayed unmatched. The CDR3 loop spans 15 amino acids. CDR3 DNA: TGCGCCAGCAGCTTGGGGGGAGGGAGCTCCTACGAGCAGTACTTC. Protein sequence: CASSLGGGSSYEQYF.

This clone was observed a handful of times. The CDR3 coding sequence is TGTGCCAGCAGCCTTCGACAGGGCCCCGACACTGAAGCTTTCTTT. Residues: CASSLRQGPDTEAFF. The rearrangement uses TRBV7-3 and TRBJ1-1; 7 bases map to TRBD1. CDR1 and CDR2 from the germline V gene are SGHTA and FQGTGA. The J segment lost 3 bases and the V segment lost 5 bases, leaving 9 bases of the junction unmatched. The CDR3 has 15 residues.

This rearrangement joins TRBV7-8 to TRBJ1-2; TRBD1 might be the D (5 bases). Germline CDR1 reads SGHVS; CDR2 reads FQNEAQ. The CDR3 runs to 13 residues. Trimming removed 4 bases from V and 1 base from J, with 7 bases in between. The CDR3, as DNA: TGTGCCAGCAGCTCGGACATTAACTATGGCTACACCTTC. Amino acid sequence: CASSSDINYGYTF.

This clone appeared once. J is TRBJ2-1 and V is TRBV11-3, with 11 positions matching TRBD2. V lost 1 base, J lost 4 bases, and 6 bases stayed unmatched. This CDR3 is built from 17 residues. Germline V gene lookup returns CDR1 SGHNT and CDR2 YENEEA. CDR3 region: CASSLVGLAGGYNEQFF. CDR3 in DNA: TGTGCCAGCAGCTTAGTCGGGCTAGCGGGGGGTTACAATGAGCAGTTCTTC.

V gene TRBV11-2 combines with J gene TRBJ2-7; TRBD2 might be the D (7 bases). Between the trimmed V and J ends, which lost 2 bases and 4 bases, there was a span of 12 bases. CDR1 and CDR2 from the germline V gene are SGHAT and FQNNGV. CDR3 length: 14 amino acids. CDR3 sequence reads: CASSLSGGRYEQYF. CDR3 nucleotide sequence: TGTGCCAGCAGCTTATCGGGGGGCCGGTACGAGCAGTACTTC.

The CDR3 region has the DNA TGTGCCAGCAGCCCAGGGACAGCTAGTTACGAGCAGTACTTC. It codes for CASSPGTASYEQYF. V usage is TRBV9 and J usage is TRBJ2-7; 7 positions agree with TRBD1. V gave up 4 bases and J gave up 4 bases; unmatched junction bases: 8. Germline V gene lookup returns CDR1 SGDLS and CDR2 YYNGEE. The CDR3 sequence is 14 residues long.

This clone was seen only once. The chain joins TRBV4-1 to TRBJ1-2, with D possibly matching TRBD1 (5 bases). The V and J ends lost 0 bases and 8 bases respectively, with 16 bases between them. Looked up from germline, CDR1 is MGHRA and CDR2 is YSYEKL. This CDR3 contains 15 residues. The DNA of the CDR3 is TGCGCCAGCAGCCAAGAACCCAGGGCGACGTGGGGCTACACCTTC. Protein: CASSQEPRATWGYTF.

The chain uses TRBV29-1 and TRBJ2-7; 7 positions agree with TRBD2. Per germline, CDR1 SQVTM and CDR2 ANQGSEA. The junction had 9 bases not matched to a gene; V was cut back by 7 bases and J by 3 bases. This CDR3 has 13 residues. CDR3 nucleotide sequence: TGCAGCGCAAGCGGGACGGCGATCTACGAGCAGTACTTC. Protein: CSASGTAIYEQYF.

The genes are TRBV28 and TRBJ1-2, with 9 bases matching TRBD1. Germline CDR1 reads MDHEN; CDR2 reads SYDVKM. J was trimmed by 2 bases and V by 0 bases; bases with no gene match: 1. CDR3 length: 15 residues. CDR3 DNA: TGTGCCAGCAGTTTATGGGACAGGGGAAACTATGGCTACACCTTC. Translated, it gives CASSLWDRGNYGYTF.

This clone was picked up a small number of times. The chain couples TRBV12-3 or TRBV12-4 to TRBJ1-4; the D is unclear. CDR3 size: 13 residues. V was shortened by 2 bases and J by 4 bases, with 5 bases between the two germline ends. The DNA of the CDR3 is TGTGCCAGCAGTTTACGGGTTAATGAAAAACTGTTTTTT. Its protein is CASSLRVNEKLFF.

The chain recombines TRBV5-1 with TRBJ1-2; D gene uncertain. CDR3 length: 14 amino acids. The V gene's germline CDR1 is SGHRS and CDR2 YFSETQ. Trimming removed 5 bases from V and 0 bases from J, with 11 bases in between. CDR3 DNA sequence: TGCGCCAGCAGACCAACTCAAGCTAACTATGGCTACACCTTC. Amino acids: CASRPTQANYGYTF. Full variable domain (missing parts from reference TRBV5-1 and TRBJ1-2): KAGVTQTPRYLIKTRGQQVTLSCSPISGHRSVSWYQQTPGQGLQFLFEYFSETQRNKGNFPGRFSGRQFSNSRSEMNVSTLELGDSALYLCASRPTQANYGYTFGSGTRLTVV.

The chain carries TRBV18 and TRBJ1-1; TRBD1 is a possible D gene (5 bases). The CDR3 runs 15 residues. From germline, CDR1 is KGHSH and CDR2 LQKENI. The V and J ends lost 4 bases and 6 bases respectively, with 18 bases between them. CDR3 protein: CASSRPSGGVPEAFF. DNA of the CDR3: TGTGCCAGCTCACGGCCCTCGGGGGGGGTACCTGAAGCTTTCTTT. The variable domain in full, completed from reference TRBV18 and TRBJ1-1, reads NAGVMQNPRHLVRRRGQEARLRCSPMKGHSHVYWYRQLPEEGLKFMVYLQKENIIDESGMPKERFSAEFPKEGPSILRIQQVVRGDSAAYFCASSRPSGGVPEAFFGQGTRLTVV.

V usage is TRBV6-5 and J usage is TRBJ2-7; D is possibly TRBD1 (5 bases). V was trimmed by 6 bases and J by 6 bases, leaving 12 bases between them. In germline, CDR1 is MNHEY, CDR2 SVGAGI. The CDR3 totals 12 residues. CDR3 coding DNA: TGTGCCAGCAGGCCCGACAGAACCGAGCAGTACTTC. Amino acid sequence: CASRPDRTEQYF.

This rearrangement joins TRBV5-1 to TRBJ2-5; D is possibly TRBD1 (5 bases). Germline loops: CDR1 SGHRS, CDR2 YFSETQ. V lost 2 bases, J lost 1 base, and 6 bases lay in between. CDR3 length: 13 residues. CDR3 protein: CASSLRGQETQYF. In DNA form, the CDR3 reads TGCGCCAGCAGCTTAAGGGGCCAAGAGACCCAGTACTTC.

The CDR3 loop is CASSSGLAKTQYF. CDR3 sequence (DNA): TGTGCCAGCAGTTCGGGACTAGCGAAGACCCAGTACTTC. V gene TRBV27 combines with J gene TRBJ2-5; the match to TRBD2 covers 10 bases. This CDR3 has 13 residues. CDR1 and CDR2 (germline): MNHEY, SMNVEV (reference sequence). Trimming removed 4 bases from V and 6 bases from J; junction bases left unmatched: 2.